This T cell receptor beta chain was documented in a study of OX40 agonist ivuxolimab in advanced cancers. Study at large: A history of anti-PD-1, anti-PD-L1 or anti-CTLA-4 therapy was acceptable, and roughly 40% had some.

Measured with immunoSEQ multiplex PCR; TCRdb has only the in-frame clones, and not every one. The sample lists about 36,000 clones, about 81% occurring once. Of note for this clone: Its cognate antigen is unknown.

General study results and limits: There was clonal expansion of CD4+ and CD8+ blood T cells by week 6 at 0.1 to 3.0 mg/kg. More expanded clones were seen, on average, in CD8+ T cells than in CD4+.

This receptor was identified in an adult with an advanced solid tumor such as melanoma, head and neck, liver or kidney cancer. Sequences were derived from CD4+ or CD8+ T cells sorted from blood, sampled in a trial of the OX40 agonist ivuxolimab.

CDR3: CAWSVWRYTKSGQRLTF. In nucleotides, the CDR3 is TGTGCCTGGTCAGTGTGGCGTTATACAAAGTCGGGCCAACGTCTGACTTTC. The rearrangement uses TRBV30 and TRBJ2-6; no definite D call. The CDR3 has 17 residues. Germline loops: CDR1 GTSNPN, CDR2 SVGIG (reference sequence). Trimming pared 5 bases from V and 16 bases from J, leaving 33 bases between. Full variable domain (outside the CDR3, taken from reference TRBV30 and TRBJ2-6): SQTIHQWPATLVQPVGSPLSLECTVEGTSNPNLYWYRQAAGRGLQLLFYSVGIGQISSEVPQNLSASRPQDRQFILSSKKLLLSDSGFYLCAWSVWRYTKSGQRLTFGAGSRLTVL.